A selection of T cell receptor beta chains follows, all from one sample in a study of Graves' ophthalmopathy and Graves' hyperthyroidism. TCRdb re-derived calls from the multiplex PCR reads in MiXCR, one entry per CDR3 protein. The repertoire includes about 620,000 distinct CDR3 sequences, 22% of them detected once, and 7.1% sits in the top ten. The sequencing input was peripheral blood. These TCRs come from a woman aged 18-35 years with stable Graves' hyperthyroidism. Some clones in this sample may be carry-over from other donors' samples. Each CDR3 is given without its conserved first and last residue.

TRBJ2-7 TRBV2 ASRRTESSYEQY
TRBJ2-2 TRBV30 AWSVGDPGELF
TRBJ1-5 TRBV9 ASSLGTDGISNQPQH
TRBJ2-5 TRBV12-3/TRBV12-4 ASTPRGGLKTQY
TRBJ2-7 TRBV20-1 SAREREVEQY
TRBJ2-2 TRBV10-3 AISVRDAGELF
TRBJ1-1 TRBV12-3/TRBV12-4 ASRSQGTGTPF
TRBJ2-7 TRBV6-1 ASTGGPRSYEQY
TRBJ2-6 TRBV6-6 ASSTHGGLPGAYSRANVLT
TRBJ2-2 TRBV24-1 ATSDRSTVRELF
TRBJ2-5 TRBV30 AWSVLDRGYETQY
TRBJ2-7 TRBV19 ASSRSANSPYEQY
TRBJ1-6 TRBV6-5 ASEGQGFYNSPLH
TRBJ2-2 TRBV5-6 ASYRSLRDRGPAFTGELF
TRBJ1-1 TRBV12-3/TRBV12-4 ASSPGTGPLVAF
TRBJ2-5 TRBV20-1 SARSGTQETQY
TRBJ1-2 TRBV10-3 AISIGAAWNYGYT
TRBJ1-2 TRBV9 ASSVAGTAGYGYT
TRBJ2-3 TRBV12-3/TRBV12-4 ASSQGQGTDTQY
TRBJ2-5 TRBV28 AILGVAGEQETQY
TRBJ2-7 TRBV20-1 SARSGTSGSSYEQY
TRBJ2-4 TRBV28 ASNQDFAKNIQY
TRBJ1-2 TRBV27 ASSLFPPDRFPNYGYT
TRBJ2-2 TRBV20-1 SARDSEGYAGELF
TRBJ2-5 TRBV29-1 SVEKGGETQY
TRBJ1-2 TRBV6-2/TRBV6-3 ASTKGAINYGYT
TRBJ2-7 TRBV20-1 SALRGSLYEQY
TRBJ1-2 TRBV2 ASMKDRASNYGYT
TRBJ2-3 TRBV12-3/TRBV12-4 ASSSLAGGKTDTQY
TRBJ1-6 TRBV15 ATSRVAAYNSPLH
TRBJ2-5 TRBV6-5 ASSYSPGVETQY
TRBJ2-7 TRBV6-5 ASSNTGVYEQY
TRBJ1-1 TRBV15 ATSPGDRGRSTEAF
TRBJ2-2 TRBV12-3/TRBV12-4 ASSFGHTNTGELF
TRBJ1-6 TRBV6-5 ASSYPLDSGGMNSPLH
TRBJ2-7 TRBV4-1 ASSRYTRLDEQY
TRBJ1-1 TRBV30 AWSDGSGNTEAF
TRBJ1-1 TRBV13 ASSLGYRGQNTKAF
TRBJ1-1 TRBV6-1 ASSPLPTGLGNTEAF
TRBJ2-7 TRBV2 ASRVTGNEQY
TRBJ1-2 TRBV15 ATSRGTEYYGYT
. TRBV11-2 ASGHDGETQY
TRBJ2-7 TRBV7-9 ASSPVGVNEQY
TRBJ2-7 TRBV20-1 SARQGVYYEQY
TRBJ2-5 TRBV12-3/TRBV12-4 ASSPLSVGGKTQY
TRBJ2-7 TRBV6-1 ASRGTGRAYEQY
TRBJ1-5 TRBV9 ASSVGSGQPQH
TRBJ1-1 TRBV19 ASVTNREADTEAF
TRBJ2-7 TRBV12-3/TRBV12-4 ASSLKDTTYEQY
TRBJ1-2 TRBV19 ASSIEPAANYGYT